Below are 4 T cell receptor beta chains sequenced from a single sample in a study of cytomegalovirus exposure and HLA in healthy donors. PCR used 60 Vbeta primers and 13 Jbeta primers. Produced via immunoSEQ multiplex PCR; TCRdb's table is partial and in-frame only. Counted here are over 100,000 clones, approximately 70% occurring once; the ten biggest clones make up around 9%. The sequencing sample was made of PBMCs. The receptor source for this set is a man aged 25-40 years in good health and CMV-seropositive.

This chain uses TRBV7-2 with TRBJ1-1; 8 bases map to TRBD1. Per germline, CDR1 SGHTA and CDR2 FQGNSA. The length of the CDR3 is 15 residues. J gave up 4 bases and V 5 bases, and 9 bases lay outside the gene matches. The CDR3 protein is CASSPHLGQVTEAFF. The CDR3 DNA sequence: TGTGCCAGCAGCCCCCATTTGGGACAGGTCACTGAAGCTTTCTTT.

This rearrangement joins TRBV7-9 to TRBJ2-5; D unresolved. The V gene lost 0 bases and the J gene lost 5 bases, with 7 bases spanning the gap. The CDR3 sequence is 13 residues long. The V gene's germline CDR1 is SEHNR and CDR2 FQNEAQ (reference sequence). The CDR3: CASSLASFETQYF. The CDR3 DNA sequence: TGTGCCAGCAGCTTAGCTAGCTTCGAGACCCAGTACTTC. Combining the CDR3 with reference TRBV7-9 and TRBJ2-5 gives the whole variable domain DTGVSQNPRHKITKRGQNVTFRCDPISEHNRLYWYRQTLGQGPEFLTYFQNEAQLEKSRLLSDRFSAERPKGSFSTLEIQRTEQGDSAMYLCASSLASFETQYFGPGTRLLVL.

This clone appeared a few times. The chain employs TRBV14 and TRBJ2-7; 11 nucleotides agree with TRBD1. CDR3 length equals 15 residues. V lost 3 bases and J lost 2; bases outside the gene matches: 3. Germline-derived CDR1 and CDR2 are SGHDN and FVKESK. CDR3 loop: CASSQGQGGPYEQYF. As DNA, the CDR3 is TGTGCCAGCAGCCAGGGACAGGGGGGACCCTACGAGCAGTACTTC. The whole variable domain, remainder taken from reference TRBV14 and TRBJ2-7, is EAGVTQFPSHSVIEKGQTVTLRCDPISGHDNLYWYRRVMGKEIKFLLHFVKESKQDESGMPNNRFLAERTGGTYSTLKVQPAELEDSGVYFCASSQGQGGPYEQYFGPGTRLTVT.

V usage is TRBV27 and J usage is TRBJ1-2; TRBD1 matches 8 bases. This CDR3 spans 18 amino acids. Germline V gene sequence: CDR1 MNHEY, CDR2 SMNVEV (reference sequence). V lost 0 bases and J lost 1; bases outside the gene matches: 10. This CDR3 reads CASSLSPEGTGLNYGYTF. Here the CDR3 DNA reads TGTGCCAGCAGTTTATCGCCGGAAGGGACAGGTCTTAACTATGGCTACACCTTC.